Below are 23 T cell receptor beta chains sequenced from a single sample in a study of blood T cell repertoires in COVID-19 (dated by TCRdb to between 2020 and 2021). Library generation was performed with the immunoSEQ multiplex PCR assay. Sourced from immuneACCESS, this table was stored by TCRdb with only in-frame sequences that have V and J called. A share of the clones is absent; for the studies checked, an unresolved V gene accounts for under half, and the remainder has no known explanation. The sample table shows 70,000 to 95,000 clones, and around 89% are seen once. Around 14% of the sample comes from the top ten. Sequencing was performed on peripheral blood. Receptor source: a man between 65 and 79 years old with active or convalescent COVID-19.

The V and J genes are TRBV18 and TRBJ2-2; D is unclear. Trimming took 4 bases from V and 9 from J, leaving 12 bases between them. In germline, CDR1 is KGHSH, CDR2 LQKENI. CDR3 length equals 13 residues. In DNA, the CDR3 is TGTGCCAGCTCACGCACCACCGACTGGGAGCTGTTTTTT. Translating it yields CASSRTTDWELFF.

Here the CDR3 reads CASSFFPREETQYF. Here the CDR3 DNA reads TGTGCCAGCAGCTTCTTTCCGCGGGAGGAGACCCAGTACTTC. The V call is TRBV5-8, the J call TRBJ2-5, with 7 positions matching TRBD2. The CDR3 has 14 residues. Unmatched junction bases numbered 6, after V lost 2 bases and J lost 5 bases. From germline, CDR1 is SGHTS and CDR2 YDEGEE. Full variable domain (outside the CDR3, taken from reference TRBV5-8 and TRBJ2-5): EAGVTQSPTHLIKTRGQQATLRCSPISGHTSVYWYQQALGLGLQFLLWYDEGEERNRGNFPPRFSGRQFPNYSSELNVNALELEDSALYLCASSFFPREETQYFGPGTRLLVL.

V is TRBV5-5 and J is TRBJ1-6, with a tentative D call TRBD1 (5 bases). Between the trimmed V and J ends, which lost 4 bases and 7 bases, there was a span of 15 bases. The CDR3 runs to 15 residues. The V gene's germline CDR1 is SGHKS and CDR2 YYEKEE (reference sequence). The DNA of the CDR3 is TGTGCCAGCAGCGCTCGACAGAATGAAAATTCACCCCTCCACTTT. This gives the protein CASSARQNENSPLHF.

V and J are TRBV11-1 and TRBJ1-1; D unclear. V gave up 5 bases and J gave up 0 bases, with 10 bases separating them. Germline CDR1 is SGHAT and CDR2 is FQDESV (reference sequence). The length of the CDR3 is 14 residues. Written as DNA, the CDR3 is TGTGCCAGCAGCGGCGGCGTGTTGAACACTGAAGCTTTCTTT. Translated, it gives CASSGGVLNTEAFF.

The chain carries TRBV6-5 and TRBJ1-1, with D perhaps matching TRBD1 (6 bases). Looked up from germline, CDR1 is MNHEY and CDR2 is SVGAGI. The CDR3 is 13 residues long. V dropped 6 bases and J dropped 1 base, with 9 bases sitting between them. The CDR3 coding sequence is TGTGCCAGCAGGGACAGTCCGAACACTGAAGCTTTCTTT. Protein sequence: CASRDSPNTEAFF.

The rearrangement uses TRBV6-6 and TRBJ2-4; D may be TRBD1 (6 bases). CDR1 and CDR2 from the germline V gene are MNHNY and SVGAGI (reference sequence). CDR3 size: 13 residues. V was pared by 5 bases and J by 6 bases, with 11 bases between. The CDR3 loop is CASSPNRANIQYF. DNA of the CDR3: TGTGCCAGCAGTCCGAACAGGGCAAACATTCAGTACTTC.

There are a few counts of this clone. The genes are TRBV6-5 and TRBJ2-7; D possibly corresponds to TRBD2 (6 bases). In germline, CDR1 is MNHEY, CDR2 SVGAGI. Trimming pared 6 bases from V and 1 base from J, leaving 13 bases between. The CDR3 is made up of 14 amino acids. The DNA for the CDR3 is TGTGCCAGCAGCTTAGCGGAGTATTCCTACGAGCAGTACTTC. This translates into CASSLAEYSYEQYF.

J is TRBJ2-2 and V is TRBV9; maybe TRBD2 (6 bases). Trimming removed 0 bases at V and 6 bases at J, with 12 bases between. This CDR3 region has 15 residues. CDR1 is SGDLS, CDR2 YYNGEE, per germline. The CDR3 reads CASSVVGGGAGELFF. The CDR3 DNA is TGTGCCAGCAGCGTAGTGGGAGGAGGGGCCGGGGAGCTGTTTTTT.

The chain joins TRBV28 to TRBJ1-5, with 8 nucleotides matching TRBD1. This CDR3 region has 12 residues. The V gene's germline CDR1 is MDHEN and CDR2 SYDVKM. After removal of 8 bases from V and 7 bases from J, the junction contained 4 bases not matched to a gene. CDR3 nucleotide sequence: TGTGCCAGCGGACAGGGACTACAGCCCCAGCATTTT. Protein product: CASGQGLQPQHF.

The rearrangement links TRBV28 to TRBJ2-1, with 9 bases aligning to TRBD2. Germline V gene data show CDR1 as MDHEN and CDR2 as SYDVKM. Trimming at V came to 3 bases and at J to 2 bases, leaving 2 bases not matched to a gene. This CDR3 comprises 15 residues. CDR3 loop: CASSFGTSPYNEQFF. CDR3 in DNA: TGTGCCAGCAGTTTTGGGACTAGCCCCTACAATGAGCAGTTCTTC.

This chain uses TRBV5-1 with TRBJ1-1; D remains ambiguous. Germline V gene sequence: CDR1 SGHRS, CDR2 YFSETQ. The ends were cut back, 4 bases at V and 2 bases at J, with 12 bases in the middle. This CDR3 has 14 residues. The chain's CDR3 is CASSGRGGNTEAFF. In DNA form, the CDR3 reads TGCGCCAGCAGCGGGCGGGGAGGTAACACTGAAGCTTTCTTT.

The chain carries TRBV5-6 and TRBJ1-2, with D possibly being TRBD1 (5 bases). Germline CDR1 SGHDT, CDR2 YYEEEE. V was trimmed by 2 bases and J by 2 bases, leaving 7 bases between them. The CDR3 is 13 amino acids. The CDR3 here is CASSLNRNYGYTF. In DNA, the CDR3 is TGTGCCAGCAGCTTAAACAGGAACTATGGCTACACCTTC.

This clone was recorded once. The V call is TRBV5-5, the J call TRBJ1-5; D uncertain. CDR3 length: 15 residues. V was pared by 2 bases and J by 0 bases, with 9 bases between. Germline V gene data show CDR1 as SGHKS and CDR2 as YYEKEE (reference sequence). The CDR3 coding sequence is TGTGCCAGCAGCTTTTCGGGGTATAGCAATCAGCCCCAGCATTTT. Amino acid sequence: CASSFSGYSNQPQHF.

The V and J genes are TRBV7-9 and TRBJ2-5, with D tentatively TRBD2 (5 bases). The CDR3 sequence is 14 residues long. Germline V gives CDR1 SEHNR, CDR2 FQNEAQ (reference sequence). Trimming took 5 bases from V and 7 from J, leaving 17 bases between them. CDR3 DNA sequence: TGTGCCAGCAGCCCGGACGGGAACTTGGGGACCCAGTACTTC. Encoded protein: CASSPDGNLGTQYF.

The chain recombines TRBV19 with TRBJ2-4, with a tentative D call TRBD2 (7 bases). Trimming removed 7 bases at V and 3 bases at J, with 16 bases between. Germline-derived CDR1 and CDR2 are LNHDA and SQIVND (reference sequence). The CDR3 runs to 15 residues. The CDR3 coding sequence is TGTGCCAGTATCGACGGGGGAGGGGGCAAAAACATTCAGTACTTC. It is translated as CASIDGGGGKNIQYF.

The rearrangement joins TRBV2 to TRBJ1-1, with D perhaps matching TRBD1 (6 bases). In germline, CDR1 is SNHLY, CDR2 FYNNEI. The germline V and J ends were trimmed by 8 bases and 9 bases, with 13 bases remaining between them. The CDR3 spans 11 residues. CDR3 loop: CASSGQNKAFF. In nucleotides, the CDR3 is TGTGCCAGCTCAGGACAGAATAAAGCTTTCTTT.

V and J are TRBV3-1 (or the pseudogene TRBV3-2) and TRBJ1-2; 7 bases agree with TRBD1. The CDR3 is 14 amino acids. Germline values: CDR1 LGHDT, CDR2 YNNKEL (reference sequence). V shed 4 bases and J 7 bases; nucleotides not matched to a gene: 9. The CDR3 protein is CASSPQEGAGGYTF. CDR3 sequence (DNA): TGTGCCAGCAGCCCGCAGGAGGGGGCGGGTGGCTACACCTTC.

The chain has TRBV5-1 and TRBJ2-1; 10 bases fit TRBD2. The germline CDR1 and CDR2 sequences are SGHRS and YFSETQ. This CDR3 spans 15 amino acids. Losses at the gene ends were 3 bases for V and 4 bases for J; bases not matched to a gene: 4. CDR3 residues: CASSSSGGRYNEQFF. The DNA for the CDR3 is TGCGCCAGCAGCTCTAGCGGGGGACGTTACAATGAGCAGTTCTTC. Full variable domain (missing parts from reference TRBV5-1 and TRBJ2-1): KAGVTQTPRYLIKTRGQQVTLSCSPISGHRSVSWYQQTPGQGLQFLFEYFSETQRNKGNFPGRFSGRQFSNSRSEMNVSTLELGDSALYLCASSSSGGRYNEQFFGPGTRLTVL.

The chain carries TRBV3-1 (or the pseudogene TRBV3-2) and TRBJ1-4; 8 positions agree with TRBD1. The CDR3 length is 15 residues. CDR1 is LGHDT, CDR2 YNNKEL, per germline (reference sequence). Trimming at V came to 1 base and at J to 10 bases, leaving 8 bases not matched to a gene. CDR3 residues: CASSQVGQGGGKLFF. The CDR3 bases are TGTGCCAGCAGCCAAGTAGGACAGGGTGGGGGAAAACTGTTTTTT.

V is TRBV19 and J is TRBJ2-2, with a weak D call TRBD2 (5 bases). With 5 bases removed from V and 4 bases from J, the gap between germline ends came to 11 bases. This CDR3 spans 14 amino acids. Germline CDR1 is LNHDA and CDR2 is SQIVND (reference sequence). In DNA form, the CDR3 reads TGTGCCAGTAGTCCCGGACTTCGCACCGGGGAGCTGTTTTTT. Its protein is CASSPGLRTGELFF.

The J gene is TRBJ1-5, the V gene TRBV24-1, with D hard to call. V was shortened by 4 bases and J by 2 bases, with 8 bases between the two germline ends. The germline gives CDR1 KGHDR, CDR2 SFDVKD. The CDR3 is 14 residues long. In DNA form, the CDR3 reads TGTGCCACCAGTGACCCAACGGGCAATCAGCCCCAGCATTTT. This sequence encodes CATSDPTGNQPQHF.

This clone is a singleton in its sample. This chain links TRBV5-1 with TRBJ2-5, with TRBD1 identical over 7 bases. J lost 0 bases, V lost 8 bases, and 10 bases had no gene match. Germline-derived CDR1 and CDR2 are SGHRS and YFSETQ. The CDR3 consists of 15 residues. The CDR3 coding sequence is TGCGCCAGTAGAGCAGGGGGATCGTACCAAGAGACCCAGTACTTC. Translation: CASRAGGSYQETQYF.

This clone has just one count. As DNA, the CDR3 is TGTGCCAGCACTACCAGTAGCGGGAGCCTCTCATTCGGGGAGCTGTTTTTT. Translated, it gives CASTTSSGSLSFGELFF. The gene calls are TRBV3-1 (or the pseudogene TRBV3-2) and TRBJ2-2, with 9 bases aligning to TRBD2. CDR3 length: 17 amino acids. Trimming cost V 7 bases and J 7 bases; bases outside gene matches: 16. Germline lookup yields CDR1 LGHDT and CDR2 YNNKEL (reference sequence).